The clone carrying this TCR beta chain has a single count. The source of the sample is a study of blood T cell repertoires in COVID-19. This CDR3 comprises 15 residues. V shed 0 bases and J 7 bases; nucleotides not matched to a gene: 2. Germline assignment: CDR1 SGDLS and CDR2 YYNGEE. Produced via immunoSEQ multiplex PCR; TCRdb's table is partial and in-frame only. The table includes 70,000 or so clones, roughly 89% detected once. V is TRBV9 and J is TRBJ2-2; TRBD2 matches 11 bases. The clonotype was recovered from a man younger than 40 with acute or convalescent COVID-19. The sample taken for sequencing was peripheral blood. This chain's CDR3 is CASSVVAGGLGELFF. The CDR3 DNA reads TGTGCCAGCAGCGTAGTAGCGGGGGGGCTCGGGGAGCTGTTTTTT.